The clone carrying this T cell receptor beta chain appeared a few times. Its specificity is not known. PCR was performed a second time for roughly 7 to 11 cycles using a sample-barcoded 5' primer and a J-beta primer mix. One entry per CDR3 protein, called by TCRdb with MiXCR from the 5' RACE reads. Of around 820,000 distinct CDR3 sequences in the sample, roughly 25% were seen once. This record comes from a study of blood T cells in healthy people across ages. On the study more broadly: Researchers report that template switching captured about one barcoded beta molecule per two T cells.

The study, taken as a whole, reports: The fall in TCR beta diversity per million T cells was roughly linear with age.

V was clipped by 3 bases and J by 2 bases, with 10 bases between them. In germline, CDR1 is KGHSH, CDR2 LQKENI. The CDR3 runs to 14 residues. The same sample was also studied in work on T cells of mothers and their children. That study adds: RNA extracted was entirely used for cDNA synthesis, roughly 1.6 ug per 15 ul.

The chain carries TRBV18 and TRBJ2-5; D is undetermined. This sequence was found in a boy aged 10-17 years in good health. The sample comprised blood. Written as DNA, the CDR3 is TGTGCCAGCTCACCGCGGCCAGAGCAAGAGACCCAGTACTTC. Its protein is CASSPRPEQETQYF. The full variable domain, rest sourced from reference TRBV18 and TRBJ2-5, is NAGVMQNPRHLVRRRGQEARLRCSPMKGHSHVYWYRQLPEEGLKFMVYLQKENIIDESGMPKERFSAEFPKEGPSILRIQQVVRGDSAAYFCASSPRPEQETQYFGPGTRLLVL.